These T cell receptor beta chains were read from a single sample in a study of identical twins. In TCRdb, the 5' RACE reads were re-called with MiXCR into one record per CDR3 protein. Of roughly 710,000 distinct CDR3 sequences listed, 5.5% to 6.5% are singletons. Input material: naive T cells sorted from blood. The receptors stem from a man aged 18-30 years in good health. CDR3s include the opening cysteine and the closing phenylalanine or tryptophan. D genes are given only for firm matches. The size field is filled for only some rows; it gives once, few, many or a size class.

abundance,d_gene,j_gene,v_gene,CDR3nt,CDR3aa
many,TRBD2,TRBJ2-1,TRBV10-3,TGTGCCATCAGTCAAAAACTAGCGGGAGTTCCCAATGAGCAGTTCTTC,CAISQKLAGVPNEQFF
few,NA,TRBJ2-3,TRBV7-2,TGTGCCAGCAGCTTAACAGGGAGCGAGGATACGCAGTATTTT,CASSLTGSEDTQYF
few,NA,TRBJ1-1,TRBV30,TGTGCCTGGAGTCCAGGAGGGAACACTGAAGCTTTCTTT,CAWSPGGNTEAFF
many,TRBD2,TRBJ2-1,TRBV5-6,TGTGCCAGCAGCTTGGTCGGGCTAGCGGGAACCTACAATGAGCAGTTCTTC,CASSLVGLAGTYNEQFF
many,TRBD1,TRBJ2-6,TRBV28,TGTGCCAGCAGTACGGGACAGGGGTCCGGGGCCAACGTCCTGACTTTC,CASSTGQGSGANVLTF
many,NA,TRBJ2-1,TRBV29-1,TGCAGCGTTGAGGGCGACAGAGACTTCTACAATGAGCAGTTCTTC,CSVEGDRDFYNEQFF
NA,TRBD1,TRBJ2-1,TRBV5-6,TGTGCCAGCAGCACAGGGGGCGCTTCCTACAATGAGCAGTTCTTC,CASSTGGASYNEQFF
NA,NA,TRBJ2-3,TRBV27,TGTGCCAGCATGCGACTCCCTAGCACAGATACGCAGTATTTT,CASMRLPSTDTQYF
NA,NA,TRBJ2-7,TRBV11-1,TGTGCCAGCAGCTTGGTGCCAGGGGTCACATTATCATCCTACGAGCAGTACTTC,CASSLVPGVTLSSYEQYF
many,NA,TRBJ1-5,TRBV20-1,TGCAGTGCTGGGAGTCAGCCCCAGCATTTT,CSAGSQPQHF
many,NA,TRBJ2-2,TRBV12-3/TRBV12-4,TGTGCCAGCAGACCCCGGACTACCGACACCGGGGAGCTGTTTTTT,CASRPRTTDTGELFF
many,TRBD2,TRBJ2-1,TRBV24-1,TGTGCCACCAGTGACCCGGGACTAGACGGCAATGAGCAGTTCTTC,CATSDPGLDGNEQFF
few,NA,TRBJ1-2,TRBV5-1,TGCGCCAGCAGCCACAGGGACTCTCCCTATGGCTACACCTTC,CASSHRDSPYGYTF
few,TRBD2,TRBJ2-5,TRBV20-1,TGCAGTGCTAGAGGGTTAGCGGGAGTTGGTGGGGAGACCCAGTACTTC,CSARGLAGVGGETQYF
many,TRBD2,TRBJ2-1,TRBV12-3/TRBV12-4,TGTGCCAGCAGTTTGCTAGCGGGAGCGGGTAATGAGCAGTTCTTC,CASSLLAGAGNEQFF
NA,NA,TRBJ1-1,TRBV19,TGTGCCAGCCCGAGGGTTAGACAGGAGGGGTTTCCTGAAGCTTTCTTT,CASPRVRQEGFPEAFF
NA,NA,TRBJ2-7,TRBV29-1,TGCAGCGTTTATCTCAGGGGCGAGCAGTACTTC,CSVYLRGEQYF
many,NA,TRBJ2-5,TRBV20-1,TGCAGTGCTAGGAGGGTCGGAGAGACCCAGTACTTC,CSARRVGETQYF
many,NA,TRBJ1-3,TRBV5-1,TGCGCCAGCAGCTCGCGCCCGGGACGGAACTCTGGAAACACCATATATTTT,CASSSRPGRNSGNTIYF
many,NA,TRBJ1-5,TRBV12-3/TRBV12-4,TGTGCCAGCAGTCGGGGGATCAATCAGCCCCAGCATTTT,CASSRGINQPQHF
NA,NA,TRBJ2-2,TRBV11-2,TGTGCCAGCAGCTTAGGCGAGTTATTAGGGGGGCTTCAGACCACCGGGGAGCTGTTTTTT,CASSLGELLGGLQTTGELFF
NA,NA,TRBJ1-1,TRBV6-2/TRBV6-3,TGTGCCAGCAGGACAGGTCTAAGGAGGATGAACACTGAAGCTTTCTTT,CASRTGLRRMNTEAFF
few,NA,TRBJ2-1,TRBV20-1,TGCAGTGCCTCTGTTAGCGGTAAGCAGTTCTTC,CSASVSGKQFF
many,TRBD1,TRBJ1-5,TRBV24-1,TGTGCCACCAGTGACTTTAGGACAGGGGCCAATCAGCCCCAGCATTTT,CATSDFRTGANQPQHF
NA,NA,TRBJ1-2,TRBV19,TGTGCCAGTAGTATGAGCCGGAACTATGGCTACACCTTC,CASSMSRNYGYTF
many,NA,TRBJ2-1,TRBV5-1,TGCGCCAGCAGTTTCGGACTGGGTGAGCAGTTCTTC,CASSFGLGEQFF
many,NA,TRBJ1-3,TRBV29-1,TGCAGCGTTGCTGGCACTTACTCTGGAAACACCATATATTTT,CSVAGTYSGNTIYF
few,NA,TRBJ2-7,TRBV20-1,TGCAGTGCTAGAGGGGGCATCTCCTACGAGCAGTACTTC,CSARGGISYEQYF
NA,NA,TRBJ2-3,TRBV6-1,TGTGCCAGCAAGGGCGGGAATATTTGGGATACGCAGTATTTT,CASKGGNIWDTQYF
few,TRBD1,TRBJ1-3,TRBV12-3/TRBV12-4,TGTGCCAGCGGTGGGACAGCCGGAAACACCATATATTTT,CASGGTAGNTIYF
many,TRBD2,TRBJ2-1,TRBV29-1,TGCAGCGTTGAATGGTTGACTAGCGGGAGGGATGAGCAGTTCTTC,CSVEWLTSGRDEQFF
few,NA,TRBJ2-1,TRBV30,TGTGCCTGGAGTGCGACCGAAGGCGGCTTGTTCTACAATGAGCAGTTCTTC,CAWSATEGGLFYNEQFF